This is a list of T cell receptor beta chains from one sample in a study of naive and memory T cell subsets. TCRdb analysed the UMI-ligation and nested PCR reads with MiXCR anew, one entry per CDR3 protein. Seen here are about 150,000 distinct CDR3 sequences, approximately 15% observed once, and the top ten hold about 0.15%. The sequencing input was naive CD4+ T cells from blood. Receptor source: a human donor in good health. CDR3s include the opening cysteine and the closing phenylalanine or tryptophan. D genes are given only for firm matches. The size of a clone is reported for some rows only, either as once, few or many, or as a class for expanded clones.

V gene,CDR3 length,J gene,clone size,D gene,CDR3 protein,CDR3 DNA
TRBV7-3,13,TRBJ1-1,-,-,CASSFGRNTEAFF,TGTGCCAGCAGCTTCGGTAGGAACACTGAAGCTTTCTTT
TRBV5-1,13,TRBJ2-1,-,-,CASSLGSNNEQFF,TGCGCCAGCAGCTTGGGTTCCAACAATGAGCAGTTCTTC
TRBV27,16,TRBJ2-7,few,-,CASSFSGWYLSYEQYF,TGTGCCAGCAGTTTCTCAGGATGGTACCTCTCCTACGAGCAGTACTTC
TRBV3-1,17,TRBJ2-5,few,TRBD2,CASSQDKAAGSQETQYF,TGTGCCAGCAGCCAAGATAAAGCAGCGGGAAGCCAAGAGACCCAGTACTTC
TRBV20-1,14,TRBJ1-4,-,-,CSARGPPLREKLFF,TGCAGTGCTAGAGGCCCACCCCTCCGGGAAAAACTGTTTTTT
TRBV20-1,16,TRBJ2-5,few,-,CSASAFEGLTQETQYF,TGCAGTGCTAGTGCATTTGAGGGACTTACCCAAGAGACCCAGTACTTC
TRBV19,16,TRBJ2-1,-,TRBD2,CASRGTIKASYNEQFF,TGTGCCAGTAGAGGGACTATCAAAGCCTCCTACAATGAGCAGTTCTTC
TRBV20-1,16,TRBJ1-1,-,-,CSARDRTGVWGTEAFF,TGCAGTGCTAGAGATCGGACGGGGGTTTGGGGCACTGAAGCTTTCTTT
TRBV7-9,12,TRBJ1-1,-,-,CASSLRGNEAFF,TGTGCCAGCAGCTTACGGGGGAACGAAGCTTTCTTT
TRBV20-1,13,TRBJ2-7,many,-,CSARSVSSYEQYF,TGCAGTGCTAGATCTGTCAGCTCCTACGAGCAGTACTTC
TRBV5-4,15,TRBJ2-1,few,TRBD2,CASSLGGSTRNEQFF,TGTGCCAGCAGCTTGGGCGGGAGCACGAGGAATGAGCAGTTCTTC
TRBV7-2,16,TRBJ1-1,-,-,CASSLASGRGSAEAFF,TGTGCCAGCAGCTTAGCGTCGGGAAGGGGTTCGGCTGAAGCTTTCTTT
TRBV5-1,18,TRBJ2-3,few,-,CASSLAWGPPPYTDTQYF,TGCGCCAGCAGCTTGGCCTGGGGACCTCCACCGTACACAGATACGCAGTATTTT
TRBV7-2,14,TRBJ2-7,-,-,CASSPNPIMREQYF,TGTGCCAGCAGCCCTAACCCAATAATGAGAGAGCAGTACTTC
TRBV12-3/TRBV12-4,15,TRBJ2-7,few,TRBD2,CASSLPLSGRNEQYF,TGTGCCAGCAGTTTACCCCTTAGCGGGAGGAATGAGCAGTACTTC
TRBV5-1,15,TRBJ1-6,few,-,CASSVEGSENSPLHF,TGCGCCAGCAGCGTCGAAGGGTCCGAAAATTCACCCCTCCACTTT
TRBV9,15,TRBJ2-1,once,TRBD2,CASSVIGDYYNEQFF,TGTGCCAGCAGCGTAATTGGGGACTACTACAATGAGCAGTTCTTC
TRBV15,14,TRBJ2-7,few,-,CATSKRQARYEQYF,TGTGCCACCAGCAAGCGACAGGCTCGATACGAGCAGTACTTC
TRBV6-5,12,TRBJ1-1,few,-,CASSYPGGKAFF,TGTGCCAGCAGTTACCCCGGAGGGAAAGCTTTCTTT
TRBV5-1,14,TRBJ2-5,-,-,CASSLSREKETQYF,TGCGCCAGCAGCTTGTCCCGGGAAAAAGAGACCCAGTACTTC